The 28 T cell receptor beta chains given below trace back to one sample, sequenced in a study of blood T cells in healthy people across ages. PCR was performed a second time for about 7 to 12 cycles using a sample-barcoded 5' primer and a J-beta primer mix. One entry per CDR3 protein, called by TCRdb with MiXCR from the 5' RACE reads. Of under 800,000 distinct CDR3 sequences listed, around 21% are singletons. Sample: blood. The receptors stem from an older man in good health.

As regards this clonotype: Germline and junction disagree at one end, which may indicate a read error. The chain couples TRBV5-6 to TRBJ2-5; possibly TRBD2 for D (5 bases). CDR1 and CDR2 from the germline V gene are SGHDT and YYEEEE. The CDR3 is 11 residues long. The CDR3 DNA is TGTGCCAGCAGCGTTGGGGAGACCCCGTTCTTC. It encodes CASSVGETPFF.

This clonotype was recorded a few times. The chain links TRBV3-1 to TRBJ2-3; 10 nucleotides match TRBD2. Germline trimming cut 1 base from V and 4 bases from J; bases unmatched to any gene: 2. Looked up from germline, CDR1 is LGHDT and CDR2 is YNNKEL (reference sequence). The CDR3 has 15 amino acids. CDR3 amino acids: CASSQASGSSDTQYF. The CDR3 DNA sequence: TGTGCCAGCAGCCAAGCTAGCGGGAGTTCAGATACGCAGTATTTT.

As to this clonotype: It is likely a read error, because the conserved phenylalanine at the end of the CDR3 is missing. The chain links TRBV12-3 or TRBV12-4 to TRBJ2-3; D is unresolved. Trimming left V 7 bases short and J 4 bases short, with 6 bases between. The CDR3 length is 11 residues. This chain's CDR3 is CASTAADTQYS. CDR3 DNA: TGTGCCAGCACGGCGGCAGATACGCAGTATTCT.

The chain recombines TRBV12-5 with TRBJ1-1; D ambiguous. Deletions cut 1 base from V and 1 base from J, with 4 bases between. The germline gives CDR1 LGHNT, CDR2 FRNRAP. The length of the CDR3 is 13 residues. CDR3 region: CASGLGGNTEAFF. The CDR3 region has the DNA TGTGCTAGTGGTTTGGGTGGGAACACTGAAGCTTTCTTT. The full variable domain, rest sourced from reference TRBV12-5 and TRBJ1-1, is DARVTQTPRHKVTEMGQEVTMRCQPILGHNTVFWYRQTMMQGLELLAYFRNRAPLDDSGMPKDRFSAEMPDATLATLKIQPSEPRDSAVYFCASGLGGNTEAFFGQGTRLTVV.

This clonotype was picked up a small number of times. The rearrangement joins TRBV13 to TRBJ2-6; D remains unclear. Trimming pared 1 base from V and 4 bases from J, leaving 11 bases between. Germline V gene data show CDR1 as PRHDT and CDR2 as FYEKMQ (reference sequence). The CDR3 extends over 16 amino acids. In DNA, the CDR3 is TGTGCCAGCAGCTTAGATGGGGTCGGCGGGGCCAACGTCCTGACTTTC. It specifies CASSLDGVGGANVLTF.

The chain carries TRBV20-1 and TRBJ2-5; 11 bases are a match to TRBD1. The CDR3 contains 15 residues. Germline V gives CDR1 DFQATT, CDR2 SNEGSKA (reference sequence). With 0 bases clipped from V and 4 bases from J, the junction kept 4 bases outside the gene matches. The CDR3 sequence: CSARDGQGARETQYF. CDR3 nucleotides: TGCAGTGCTAGAGATGGACAGGGGGCGAGAGAGACCCAGTACTTC.

The chain has TRBV7-9 and TRBJ2-2; D is ambiguous. Trimming cost V 1 base and J 4 bases, with 10 bases left between them. Germline values: CDR1 SEHNR, CDR2 FQNEAQ (reference sequence). CDR3 length equals 15 residues. CDR3 nucleotides: TGTGCCAGCAGCTTAGTGGGCAGGTCCACCGGGGAGCTGTTTTTT. It specifies CASSLVGRSTGELFF. Looking up the rest from reference TRBV7-9 and TRBJ2-2 gives the full variable domain: DTGVSQNPRHKITKRGQNVTFRCDPISEHNRLYWYRQTLGQGPEFLTYFQNEAQLEKSRLLSDRFSAERPKGSFSTLEIQRTEQGDSAMYLCASSLVGRSTGELFFGEGSRLTVL.

This clonotype was detected a few times. V gene TRBV12-3 or TRBV12-4 combines with J gene TRBJ2-3; 9 positions agree with TRBD1. The CDR3 length is 16 residues. The ends lost 6 bases at V and 0 bases at J; junction bases unmatched: 7. This CDR3 reads CASREQGATSTDTQYF. For the CDR3, the DNA is TGTGCCAGCAGGGAACAGGGGGCGACTAGCACAGATACGCAGTATTTT.

The V call is TRBV5-4, the J call TRBJ1-2; D remains unclear. CDR1 SGHNT and CDR2 YYREEE come from the germline V gene (reference sequence). The CDR3 consists of 14 residues. V lost 3 bases, J lost 3 bases, and 12 bases lay in between. The CDR3 sequence is CASSCLSGDYGYTF. The CDR3 DNA follows: TGTGCCAGCAGCTGCCTATCCGGGGACTATGGCTACACCTTC.

In this sample, this clonotype turned up many times. The V call is TRBV5-1, the J call TRBJ2-5; 8 bases align to TRBD1. The CDR3 is 13 amino acids. The junction had 3 bases not matched to a gene; V was cut back by 4 bases and J by 4 bases. Germline-derived CDR1 and CDR2 are SGHRS and YFSETQ. Here the CDR3 reads CASSQGARETQYF. In nucleotides, the CDR3 is TGCGCCAGCAGCCAGGGGGCACGAGAGACCCAGTACTTC.

This clonotype turned up a few times. The chain has TRBV20-1 and TRBJ2-7; possible D gene TRBD2, 6 bases. This CDR3 spans 12 amino acids. V was shortened by 3 bases and J by 4 bases, with 10 bases between the two germline ends. CDR1 is DFQATT, CDR2 SNEGSKA, per germline (reference sequence). The CDR3 sequence is CSASGSLYEQYF. CDR3 sequence (DNA): TGCAGTGCTAGCGGGAGTCTTTACGAGCAGTACTTC.

This chain links TRBV6-5 with TRBJ1-2; 8 bases fit TRBD1. Germline V CDR1 and CDR2: MNHEY, SVGAGI. The CDR3 sequence is 15 residues long. V lost 3 bases and J lost 8; bases outside the gene matches: 11. The CDR3 region is CASSYNLQGAGGYTF. The CDR3, as DNA: TGTGCCAGCAGTTATAATCTCCAGGGGGCTGGGGGCTACACCTTC.

The rearrangement uses TRBV7-2 and TRBJ2-3; 7 nucleotides align to TRBD2. Looked up from germline, CDR1 is SGHTA and CDR2 is FQGNSA. The CDR3 has 16 residues. Germline trimming cut 4 bases from V and 0 bases from J; bases unmatched to any gene: 7. The CDR3 sequence is CASSSSKRGSTDTQYF. CDR3 coding DNA: TGTGCCAGCAGCTCAAGTAAGCGGGGCAGCACAGATACGCAGTATTTT. The whole variable domain, filled in from reference TRBV7-2 and TRBJ2-3, reads GAGVSQSPSNKVTEKGKDVELRCDPISGHTALYWYRQSLGQGLEFLIYFQGNSAPDKSGLPSDRFSAERTGGSVSTLTIQRTQQEDSAVYLCASSSSKRGSTDTQYFGPGTRLTVL.

This clonotype has more than one count but fewer than ten. The J gene is TRBJ2-3, the V gene TRBV10-3; no definite D call. CDR1 is ENHRY and CDR2 is SYGVKD in the germline V gene. CDR3 length: 14 residues. Trimming stripped 4 bases from V and 4 bases from J, with 12 bases between. The CDR3 reads CAISATYAADTQYF. CDR3 bases: TGTGCCATCAGTGCGACTTATGCAGCAGATACGCAGTATTTT.

The chain joins TRBV25-1 to TRBJ2-5; 8 bases map to TRBD2. CDR1 is MGHDK, CDR2 SYGVNS, per germline. The CDR3 runs to 15 residues. J was trimmed by 4 bases and V by 2 bases; bases with no gene match: 6. DNA of the CDR3: TGTGCCAGCAGTGAAGGGCGGGAGGTGCGAGAGACCCAGTACTTC. Translated: CASSEGREVRETQYF.

This chain uses TRBV10-2 with TRBJ2-3; D unresolved. Trimming removed 3 bases from V and 6 bases from J, with 16 bases in between. The germline gives CDR1 WSHSY, CDR2 SAAADI. The CDR3 loop spans 15 amino acids. CDR3 residues: CASSEFLASNDTQYF. The CDR3 DNA follows: TGCGCCAGCAGTGAATTCTTGGCTAGTAATGATACGCAGTATTTT.

The chain uses TRBV20-1 and TRBJ2-1, with D possibly being TRBD2 (7 bases). Per germline, CDR1 DFQATT and CDR2 SNEGSKA (reference sequence). V was clipped by 5 bases and J by 6 bases, with 17 bases between them. This CDR3 contains 14 residues. The CDR3 spells CSADRGAKSNEQFF. DNA of the CDR3: TGCAGTGCTGACCGGGGGGCCAAGAGCAATGAGCAGTTCTTC.

This clonotype occurred a few times. The V gene is TRBV5-1, the J gene TRBJ2-7; 7 bases align to TRBD1. V was clipped by 6 bases and J by 6 bases; unmatched bases: 15. CDR3 length: 15 residues. In germline, CDR1 is SGHRS, CDR2 YFSETQ. The CDR3 sequence is CASTEATGLSGEQYF. The CDR3 DNA reads TGCGCCAGCACAGAAGCGACAGGGCTTTCCGGCGAGCAGTACTTC.

The J gene is TRBJ1-6, the V gene TRBV20-1; D possibly corresponds to TRBD1 (5 bases). Germline CDR1 reads DFQATT; CDR2 reads SNEGSKA (reference sequence). This CDR3 is built from 13 residues. The germline V and J ends were trimmed by 6 bases and 6 bases, with 12 bases remaining between them. The CDR3, as DNA: TGCAGTGCCCCGCAAGGGACTAATTCACCCCTCCACTTT. Protein product: CSAPQGTNSPLHF.

This clonotype was counted only a few times. The rearrangement uses TRBV6-1 and TRBJ2-5; TRBD2 agrees at 11 bases. The J call may be wrong; the DNA end is better matched by TRBJ2-1. CDR3 length equals 14 residues. Germline CDR1 reads MNHNS; CDR2 reads SASEGT. This CDR3 is CASVTSGSYNEQFF. The CDR3 nucleotides read TGTGCCAGCGTAACTAGCGGGAGCTACAATGAGCAGTTCTTC.

DNA for the CDR3: TGTGCCAGCAGTTTAACAGGGGTGCAGCCCCAGCATTTT. Translated, it gives CASSLTGVQPQHF. V usage is TRBV28 and J usage is TRBJ1-5, with 7 bases matching TRBD1. The CDR3 extends over 13 amino acids. Germline CDR1 MDHEN, CDR2 SYDVKM. V dropped 2 bases and J dropped 7; count of bases not matched to a gene: 2.

CDR3 coding DNA: TGTGCCTGGACTCAACGAAGGACTATCAACACCGGGGAGCTGTTTTTT. It specifies CAWTQRRTINTGELFF. This sequence joins TRBV30 and TRBJ2-2; D perhaps matches TRBD2 (6 bases). The CDR3 contains 16 residues. CDR1 and CDR2 (germline): GTSNPN, SVGIG (reference sequence). Trimming cost V 4 bases and J 2 bases, with 17 bases left between them.

The chain recombines TRBV20-1 with TRBJ1-1; 7 bases fit TRBD1. V was clipped by 8 bases and J by 2 bases; unmatched bases: 8. The CDR3 contains 13 residues. CDR1 DFQATT and CDR2 SNEGSKA come from the germline V gene (reference sequence). The CDR3 bases are TGCAGTTCCATCAGGGGGACTAACACTGAAGCTTTCTTT. Its protein is CSSIRGTNTEAFF.

V is TRBV4-1 and J is TRBJ2-2, with D possibly TRBD2 on 7 matching bases. Germline lookup yields CDR1 MGHRA and CDR2 YSYEKL. This CDR3 contains 15 residues. The V end lost 5 bases, the J end lost 4 bases, and 14 bases lay between the germline ends. DNA for the CDR3: TGCGCCAGCAGCTACAGGGAGGGTGGCACCGGGGAGCTGTTTTTT. This sequence encodes CASSYREGGTGELFF.

The table lists this clonotype with a few counts. At one end, the junction sequence differs from germline, possibly due to a read error. The chain carries TRBV5-1 and TRBJ2-3; 8 positions match TRBD2. The germline V gene encodes CDR1 SGHRS and CDR2 YFSETQ. The CDR3 loop spans 14 amino acids. CDR3 loop: CASSLTSGTDTLYF. In nucleotides, the CDR3 is TGCGCCAGCAGCTTGACTAGCGGCACAGATACGCTGTATTTT. Variable domain in full (rest from reference TRBV5-1 and TRBJ2-3): KAGVTQTPRYLIKTRGQQVTLSCSPISGHRSVSWYQQTPGQGLQFLFEYFSETQRNKGNFPGRFSGRQFSNSRSEMNVSTLELGDSALYLCASSLTSGTDTLYFGPGTRLTVL.

Ten or more counts support this clonotype. This sequence joins TRBV27 and TRBJ2-1, with 8 bases lining up with TRBD1. This CDR3 has 15 amino acids. In germline, CDR1 is MNHEY, CDR2 SMNVEV (reference sequence). J was trimmed by 5 bases and V by 7 bases; bases with no gene match: 10. CDR3 DNA sequence: TGTGCCAGCATGGCCCTACGGACAGGGAACAATGAGCAGTTCTTC. This encodes CASMALRTGNNEQFF.

CDR3 loop: CASSQYQGVNSPLHF. CDR3 bases: TGTGCCAGCAGCCAATACCAGGGGGTTAATTCACCCCTCCACTTT. This rearrangement joins TRBV3-1 to TRBJ1-6; 7 bases are shared with TRBD1. V shed 2 bases, J shed 6 bases, and the junction held 4 bases outside the gene matches. Germline CDR1 and CDR2: LGHDT and YNNKEL (reference sequence). This CDR3 is 15 amino acids long. Looking up the rest from reference TRBV3-1 and TRBJ1-6 gives the full variable domain: DTAVSQTPKYLVTQMGNDKSIKCEQNLGHDTMYWYKQDSKKFLKIMFSYNNKELIINETVPNRFSPKSPDKAHLNLHINSLELGDSAVYFCASSQYQGVNSPLHFGNGTRLTVT.

This clonotype showed up just a few times. This chain uses TRBV7-9 with TRBJ1-1, with D tentatively TRBD1 (5 bases). V gave up 6 bases and J gave up 0 bases, with 11 bases separating them. This CDR3 contains 14 residues. Per germline, CDR1 SEHNR and CDR2 FQNEAQ (reference sequence). Written as DNA, the CDR3 is TGTGCCAGCAGGAGGGACGCAATGAACACTGAAGCTTTCTTT. Protein: CASRRDAMNTEAFF.